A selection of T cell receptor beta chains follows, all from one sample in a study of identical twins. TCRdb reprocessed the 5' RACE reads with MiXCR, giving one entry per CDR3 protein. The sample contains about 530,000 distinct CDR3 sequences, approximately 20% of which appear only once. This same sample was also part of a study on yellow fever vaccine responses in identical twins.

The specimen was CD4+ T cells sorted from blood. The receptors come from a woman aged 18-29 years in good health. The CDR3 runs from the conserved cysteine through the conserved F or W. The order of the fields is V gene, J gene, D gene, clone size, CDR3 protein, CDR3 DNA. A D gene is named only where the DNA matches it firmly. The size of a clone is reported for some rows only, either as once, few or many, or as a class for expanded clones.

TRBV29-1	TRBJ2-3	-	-	CSVEAFGGLLPTDTQYF	TGCAGCGTTGAAGCCTTCGGGGGGCTCCTTCCCACAGATACGCAGTATTTT
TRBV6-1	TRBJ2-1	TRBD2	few	CASRMRLAGDGNEQFF	TGTGCCAGCAGGATGAGACTAGCGGGAGATGGAAATGAGCAGTTCTTC
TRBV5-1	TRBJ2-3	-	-	CASSSTPGEGGDTQYF	TGCGCCAGCAGCAGTACCCCGGGAGAGGGAGGAGATACGCAGTATTTT
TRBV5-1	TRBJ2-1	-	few	CASSLGPLGTISYNEQFF	TGCGCCAGCAGCTTGGGGCCCCTAGGGACGATCTCCTACAATGAGCAGTTCTTC
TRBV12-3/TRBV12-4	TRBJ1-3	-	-	CASSRSSGDGNTIYF	TGTGCCAGCAGCCGATCTTCCGGGGATGGAAACACCATATATTTT
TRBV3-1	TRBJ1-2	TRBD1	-	CASSQVKGAASVSYGYTF	TGTGCCAGCAGCCAAGTGAAGGGGGCGGCCTCAGTTTCTTATGGCTACACCTTC
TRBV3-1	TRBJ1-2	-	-	CASSHRGLNGYTF	TGTGCCAGCAGCCATCGGGGGTTGAATGGCTACACCTTC
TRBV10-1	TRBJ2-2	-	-	CASSEIVTGELFF	TGCGCCAGCAGTGAGATAGTCACCGGGGAGCTGTTTTTT
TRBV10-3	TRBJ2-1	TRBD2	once	CAISESIRLAGGSQFF	TGTGCCATCAGTGAGTCGATCCGGCTAGCGGGAGGATCTCAGTTCTTC
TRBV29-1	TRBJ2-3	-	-	CSVADVAQYF	TGCAGCGTTGCTGACGTTGCGCAGTATTTT
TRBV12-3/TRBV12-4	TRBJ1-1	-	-	CASSLFMNTEAFF	TGTGCCAGCAGTTTGTTTATGAACACTGAAGCTTTCTTT
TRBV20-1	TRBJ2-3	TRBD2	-	CSASPGLPNTDTQYF	TGCAGTGCTAGCCCGGGACTACCGAACACAGATACGCAGTATTTT
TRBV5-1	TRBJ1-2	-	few	CASRENANYGYTF	TGCGCCAGCAGGGAAAACGCTAACTATGGCTACACCTTC
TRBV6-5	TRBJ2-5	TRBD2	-	CASSYPAGGETQYF	TGTGCCAGCAGTTATCCAGCGGGAGGAGAGACCCAGTACTTC
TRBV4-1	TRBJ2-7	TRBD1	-	CASSQRGQGVHEQYF	TGCGCCAGCAGTCAGAGGGGACAGGGTGTACACGAGCAGTACTTC
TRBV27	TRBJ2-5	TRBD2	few	CASSGVAGGRGETQYF	TGTGCCAGCAGCGGGGTAGCGGGGGGGAGAGGAGAGACCCAGTACTTC
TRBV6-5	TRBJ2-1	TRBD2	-	CASGTNRASFF	TGTGCCAGCGGGACTAATCGGGCTAGTTTCTTC
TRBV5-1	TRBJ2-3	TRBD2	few	CASSFARTSGTDTQYF	TGCGCCAGCAGCTTCGCTCGGACTAGCGGCACAGATACGCAGTATTTT